This T cell receptor beta chain was captured by sequencing in a study of blood T cell repertoires in COVID-19. At the level of the study: The cDNA or gDNA used as material had been derived from T cells, B-cell-depleted T cells, or PBMCs.

Original processing methods: Scientists estimated how many nucleated cells there were by amplifying reference gene primers. The table came from immunoSEQ multiplex PCR; TCRdb's copy has only in-frame clones and leaves some out. V and J calls and clone size are those listed in that table; D and trimming were worked out from the DNA. The sample carries under 250,000 clones, 80% to 90% recorded once. V lost 5 bases, J lost 3 bases, and 11 bases stayed unmatched. The CDR3 loop spans 18 amino acids. The germline CDR1 and CDR2 sequences are MGHRA and YSYEKL. Participant age was roughly 18 to 90 years, and participants resided in about 25 US areas. Before being deemed recovered, Cohort 3 donors had two negative PCRs, clearance, or symptom resolution. This clone has a single count.

The TCR originated in a man aged 35 to 55 who had recovered from COVID-19. The chain links TRBV4-1 to TRBJ2-5; 14 bases line up with TRBD2. The material sequenced was PBMCs or T cells enriched from blood (not recorded which). The CDR3 nucleotides read TGCGCCAGCAGCGCCCACCGGACTAGCGGGGGGTATAAAGAGACCCAGTACTTC. Translated, it gives CASSAHRTSGGYKETQYF.